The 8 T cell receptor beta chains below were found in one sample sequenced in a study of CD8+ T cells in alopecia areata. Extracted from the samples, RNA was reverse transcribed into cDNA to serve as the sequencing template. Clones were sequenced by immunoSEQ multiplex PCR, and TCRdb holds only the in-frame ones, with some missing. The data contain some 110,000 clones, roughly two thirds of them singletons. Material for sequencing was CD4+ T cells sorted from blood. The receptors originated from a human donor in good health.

The CDR3 sequence is CASMQRGTGELFF. The CDR3 bases are TGTGCCAGCATGCAGCGGGGGACCGGGGAGCTGTTTTTT. The chain is built from TRBV2 and TRBJ2-2; 8 positions match TRBD2. CDR3 length: 13 residues. Germline V lookup: CDR1 SNHLY, CDR2 FYNNEI. The V and J ends lost 7 bases and 5 bases, in that order; junction bases with no gene match: 3. The variable domain in full, completed from reference TRBV2 and TRBJ2-2, reads EPEVTQTPSHQVTQMGQEVILRCVPISNHLYFYWYRQILGQKVEFLVSFYNNEISEKSEIFDDQFSVERPDGSNFTLKIRSTKLEDSAMYFCASMQRGTGELFFGEGSRLTVL.

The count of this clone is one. Here the CDR3 DNA reads TGTGCCAGCAGCTCACCCCCCTGGAGGGACTATGAGCAGTTCTTC. This encodes CASSSPPWRDYEQFF. This chain connects TRBV7-2 to TRBJ2-1, with D perhaps matching TRBD2 (6 bases). V lost 4 bases and J 8 bases, leaving 18 bases between the germline ends. The CDR3 spans 15 residues. Germline V gives CDR1 SGHTA, CDR2 FQGNSA.

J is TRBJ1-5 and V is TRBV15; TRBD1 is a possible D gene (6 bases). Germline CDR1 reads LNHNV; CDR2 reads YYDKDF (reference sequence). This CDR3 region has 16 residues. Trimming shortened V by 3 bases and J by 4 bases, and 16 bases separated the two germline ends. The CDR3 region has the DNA TGTGCCACCAGCAGGGAGGGGACATCTCGGAATCAGCCCCAGCATTTT. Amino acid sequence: CATSREGTSRNQPQHF.

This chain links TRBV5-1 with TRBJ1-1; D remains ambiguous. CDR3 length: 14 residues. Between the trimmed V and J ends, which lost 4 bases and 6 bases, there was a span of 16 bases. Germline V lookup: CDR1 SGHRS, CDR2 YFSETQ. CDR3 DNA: TGCGCCAGCAGCCCGGAGAACACCCGGGCTGAAGCTTTCTTT. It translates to CASSPENTRAEAFF. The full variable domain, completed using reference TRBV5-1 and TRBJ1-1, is KAGVTQTPRYLIKTRGQQVTLSCSPISGHRSVSWYQQTPGQGLQFLFEYFSETQRNKGNFPGRFSGRQFSNSRSEMNVSTLELGDSALYLCASSPENTRAEAFFGQGTRLTVV.

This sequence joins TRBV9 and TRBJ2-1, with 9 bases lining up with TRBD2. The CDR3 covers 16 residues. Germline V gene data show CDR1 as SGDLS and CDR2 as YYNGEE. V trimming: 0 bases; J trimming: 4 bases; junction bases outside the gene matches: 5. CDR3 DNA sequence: TGTGCCAGCAGCGTAGGCCTAGCGGGGTCATACAATGAGCAGTTCTTC. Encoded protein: CASSVGLAGSYNEQFF.

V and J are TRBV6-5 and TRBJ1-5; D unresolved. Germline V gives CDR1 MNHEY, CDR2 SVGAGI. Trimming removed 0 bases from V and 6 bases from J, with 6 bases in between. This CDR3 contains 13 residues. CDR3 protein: CASSYSSGQPQHF. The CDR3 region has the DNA TGTGCCAGCAGTTACTCGAGTGGTCAGCCCCAGCATTTT.

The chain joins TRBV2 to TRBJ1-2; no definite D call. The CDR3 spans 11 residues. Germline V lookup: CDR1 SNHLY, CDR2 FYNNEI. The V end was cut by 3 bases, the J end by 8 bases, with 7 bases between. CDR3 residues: CASSEADGYTF. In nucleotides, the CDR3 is TGTGCCAGCAGTGAGGCAGACGGCTACACCTTC.

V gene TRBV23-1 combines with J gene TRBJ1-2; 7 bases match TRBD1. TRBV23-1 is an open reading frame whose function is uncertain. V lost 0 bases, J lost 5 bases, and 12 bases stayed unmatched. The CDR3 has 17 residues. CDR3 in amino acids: CASSQSIPGQVDYGYTF. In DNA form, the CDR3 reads TGCGCCAGCAGTCAATCGATTCCCGGACAGGTCGATTATGGCTACACCTTC.